This T cell receptor (beta chain) was recovered during a study of blood T cell repertoires in COVID-19 (dated by TCRdb to 2019 to 2021). General notes on the study: Samples covering the acute and convalescent phases of COVID-19 were provided by collaborators in the United States, Italy and Spain. The material from the prospective study consisted of cDNA or gDNA derived from T cells, B-cell-depleted T cells, or PBMCs. Subjects who had been exposed to COVID-19, were actively infected with it, or had recovered from it provided the deeply sampled blood TCRbeta repertoires that made up the dataset. A freely available public database, intended as a resource for researchers studying the immune response to SARS-CoV-2, is where the repertoires were released. The samples were drawn from the first 160 participants of the ongoing ImmuneRACE study and from 1,254 subjects provided by 6 global collaborators. A de-identified subject ID, COVID-19 status, age in years and sex were almost always included in the sample metadata. HLA class I and class II types, where available, came from metadata supplied by the sample provider rather than from assay-based typing.

This clone has only a few counts. This clone's antigen is unknown. Base quality data are lacking; no much larger clone is found one base away. From its cysteine to its phenylalanine, the CDR3 spans 14 amino acids. Here the CDR3 DNA is all that survives: 42 bases in frame from base 1. From a lookup of the germline V gene, CDR1 and CDR2 are ENHRY and SYGVKD. Trimming costs V 10 bases and J 0 bases, and their ends lie 12 bases apart. TCRbeta CDR3 regions were amplified from genomic DNA using the immunoSEQ Assay, a bias-controlled multiplex PCR. The paper's data handling went like this. Nucleated cell counts per sample were estimated from amplification of reference gene primers within the assay. To quantify the absolute abundance of each unique TCRbeta CDR3 rearrangement, sequence reads were collapsed and filtered. Productive Simpson clonality was computed per sample as the square root of Simpson's diversity index over productive rearrangements. Entries here come from immuneACCESS through TCRdb and include only in-frame sequences with V and J called. Some clones fail to appear in such tables; in the studies checked, an unresolved V gene covers under half of the shortfall, and the cause of the remainder is unknown. From that table come the V and J calls and clone size; the DNA was used to work out D and trimming. Within this sample are about 150,000 clones, with 75% to 80% of them counted one time only. Together, the top ten hold roughly 1.7% of the sample.

Collaborating institutions collected whole blood in K2EDTA tubes following their own protocols. Collaborator samples were shipped for TCRbeta analysis as frozen whole blood, isolated PBMCs, or DNA extracted from either sample type. Overall study outcomes, separate from this receptor: Clinical and demographic metadata were provided uncurated, with the amount varying by source and participant.

The V and J genes are TRBV10-3 and TRBJ2-2, with TRBD1 perhaps the D gene, on 6 matching bases. Sequenced: peripheral blood. This receptor was obtained from a man older than 75 with acute or convalescent COVID-19. The CDR3 has the sequence CASQGSSNTGELFF. Here is the DNA: TGTGCCAGTCAGGGGTCCTCGAACACCGGGGAGCTGTTTTTT.